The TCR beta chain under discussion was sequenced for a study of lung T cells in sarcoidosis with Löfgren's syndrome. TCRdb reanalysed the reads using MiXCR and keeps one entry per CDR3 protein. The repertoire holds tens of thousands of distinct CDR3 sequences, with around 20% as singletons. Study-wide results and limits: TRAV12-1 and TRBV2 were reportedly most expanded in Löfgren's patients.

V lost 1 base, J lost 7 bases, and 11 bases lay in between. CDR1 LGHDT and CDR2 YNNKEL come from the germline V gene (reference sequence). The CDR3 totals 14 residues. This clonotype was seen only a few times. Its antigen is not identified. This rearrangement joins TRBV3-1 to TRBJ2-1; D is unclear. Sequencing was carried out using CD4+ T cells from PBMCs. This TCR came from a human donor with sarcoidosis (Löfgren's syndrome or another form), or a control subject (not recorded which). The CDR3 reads CASSQGASPNEQFF. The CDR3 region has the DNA TGTGCCAGCAGCCAAGGGGCCAGTCCAAATGAGCAGTTCTTC.